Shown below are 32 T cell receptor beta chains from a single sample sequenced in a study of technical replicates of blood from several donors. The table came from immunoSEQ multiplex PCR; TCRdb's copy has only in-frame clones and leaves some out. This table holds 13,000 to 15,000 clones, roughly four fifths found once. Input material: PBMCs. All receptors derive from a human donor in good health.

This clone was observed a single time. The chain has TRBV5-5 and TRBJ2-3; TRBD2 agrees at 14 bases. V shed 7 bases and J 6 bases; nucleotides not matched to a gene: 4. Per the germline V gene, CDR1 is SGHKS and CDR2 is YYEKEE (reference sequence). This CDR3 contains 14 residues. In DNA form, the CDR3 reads TGTGCCAGCCAGGGACTAGCGGGAGCCGATACGCAGTATTTT. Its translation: CASQGLAGADTQYF. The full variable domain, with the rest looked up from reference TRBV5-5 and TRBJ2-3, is DAGVTQSPTHLIKTRGQQVTLRCSPISGHKSVSWYQQVLGQGPQFIFQYYEKEERGRGNFPDRFSARQFPNYSSELNVNALLLGDSALYLCASQGLAGADTQYFGPGTRLTVL.

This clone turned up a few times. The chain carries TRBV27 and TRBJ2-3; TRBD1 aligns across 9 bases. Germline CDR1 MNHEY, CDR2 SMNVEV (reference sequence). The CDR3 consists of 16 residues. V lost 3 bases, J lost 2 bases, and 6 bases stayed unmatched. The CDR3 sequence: CASSFGQGPSTDTQYF. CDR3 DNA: TGTGCCAGCAGTTTCGGACAGGGGCCCTCCACAGATACGCAGTATTTT.

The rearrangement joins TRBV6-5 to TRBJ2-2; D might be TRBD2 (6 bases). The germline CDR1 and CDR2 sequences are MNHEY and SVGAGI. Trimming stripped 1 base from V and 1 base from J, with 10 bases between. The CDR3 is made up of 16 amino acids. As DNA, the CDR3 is TGTGCCAGCAGTTACTACCATAGCGGGAACACCGGGGAGCTGTTTTTT. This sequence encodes CASSYYHSGNTGELFF.

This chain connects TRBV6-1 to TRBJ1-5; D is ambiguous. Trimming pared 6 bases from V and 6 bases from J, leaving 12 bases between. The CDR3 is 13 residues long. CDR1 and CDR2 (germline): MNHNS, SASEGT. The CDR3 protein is CASRERLTQPQHF. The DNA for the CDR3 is TGTGCCAGCAGAGAGAGGTTGACTCAGCCCCAGCATTTT.

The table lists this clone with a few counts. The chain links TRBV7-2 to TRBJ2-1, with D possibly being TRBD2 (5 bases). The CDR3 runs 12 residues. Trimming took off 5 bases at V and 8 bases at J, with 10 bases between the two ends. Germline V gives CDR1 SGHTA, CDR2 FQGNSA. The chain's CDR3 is CASSRGWDEQFF. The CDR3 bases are TGTGCCAGCAGCCGGGGTTGGGATGAGCAGTTCTTC.

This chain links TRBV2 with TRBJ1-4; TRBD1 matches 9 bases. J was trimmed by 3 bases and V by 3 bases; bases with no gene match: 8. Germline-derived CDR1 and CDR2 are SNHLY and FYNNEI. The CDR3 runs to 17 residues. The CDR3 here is CASSDTGGVRANEKLFF. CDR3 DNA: TGTGCCAGCAGTGACACAGGGGGCGTTAGGGCTAATGAAAAACTGTTTTTT.

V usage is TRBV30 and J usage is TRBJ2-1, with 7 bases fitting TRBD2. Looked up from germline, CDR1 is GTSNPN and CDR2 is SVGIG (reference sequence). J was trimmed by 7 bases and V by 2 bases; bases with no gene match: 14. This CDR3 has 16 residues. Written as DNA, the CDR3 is TGTGCCTGGAGTCCCCCCTTCGGCGGGAGTGTAAATGAGCAGTTCTTC. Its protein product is CAWSPPFGGSVNEQFF. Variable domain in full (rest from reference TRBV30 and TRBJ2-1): SQTIHQWPATLVQPVGSPLSLECTVEGTSNPNLYWYRQAAGRGLQLLFYSVGIGQISSEVPQNLSASRPQDRQFILSSKKLLLSDSGFYLCAWSPPFGGSVNEQFFGPGTRLTVL.

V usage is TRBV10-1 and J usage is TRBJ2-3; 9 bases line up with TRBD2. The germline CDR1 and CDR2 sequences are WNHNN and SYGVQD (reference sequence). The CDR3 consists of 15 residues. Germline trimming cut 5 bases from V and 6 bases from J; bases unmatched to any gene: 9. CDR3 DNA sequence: TGCGCCAGCAGTCGACTAGCGGAGGTCTGGGATACGCAGTATTTT. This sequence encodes CASSRLAEVWDTQYF.

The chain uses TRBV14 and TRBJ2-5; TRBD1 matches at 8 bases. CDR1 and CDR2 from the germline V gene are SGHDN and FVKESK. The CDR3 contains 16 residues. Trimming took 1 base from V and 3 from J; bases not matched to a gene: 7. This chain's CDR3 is CASSQGERTGKETQYF. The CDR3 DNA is TGTGCCAGCAGCCAAGGCGAACGGACAGGGAAAGAGACCCAGTACTTC. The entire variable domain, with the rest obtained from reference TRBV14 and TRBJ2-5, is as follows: EAGVTQFPSHSVIEKGQTVTLRCDPISGHDNLYWYRRVMGKEIKFLLHFVKESKQDESGMPNNRFLAERTGGTYSTLKVQPAELEDSGVYFCASSQGERTGKETQYFGPGTRLLVL.

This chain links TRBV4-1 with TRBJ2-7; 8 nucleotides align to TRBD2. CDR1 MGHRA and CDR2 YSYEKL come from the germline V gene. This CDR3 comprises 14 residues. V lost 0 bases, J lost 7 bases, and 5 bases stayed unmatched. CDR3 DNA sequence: TGCGCCAGCAGCCAAGATAGAACTAGCGGAGAGCAGTACTTC. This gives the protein CASSQDRTSGEQYF.

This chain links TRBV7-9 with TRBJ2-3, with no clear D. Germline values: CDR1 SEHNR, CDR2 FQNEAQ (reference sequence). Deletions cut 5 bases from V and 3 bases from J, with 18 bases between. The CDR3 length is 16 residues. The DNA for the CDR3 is TGTGCCAGCAGCCACCCCCAGGAACGGCGAACAGATACGCAGTATTTT. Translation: CASSHPQERRTDTQYF.

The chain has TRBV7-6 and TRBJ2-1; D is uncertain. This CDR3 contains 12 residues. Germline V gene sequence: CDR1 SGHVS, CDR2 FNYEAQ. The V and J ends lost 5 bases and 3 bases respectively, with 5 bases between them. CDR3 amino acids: CASSTDYNEQFF. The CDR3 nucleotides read TGTGCCAGCAGCACAGACTACAATGAGCAGTTCTTC.

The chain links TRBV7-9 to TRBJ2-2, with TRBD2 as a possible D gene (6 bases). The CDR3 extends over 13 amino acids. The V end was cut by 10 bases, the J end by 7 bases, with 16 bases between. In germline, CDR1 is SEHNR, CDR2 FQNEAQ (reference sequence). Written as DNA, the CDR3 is TGTGCCACCGGGGCTAGCGCAGGCGGGGAGCTGTTTTTT. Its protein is CATGASAGGELFF.

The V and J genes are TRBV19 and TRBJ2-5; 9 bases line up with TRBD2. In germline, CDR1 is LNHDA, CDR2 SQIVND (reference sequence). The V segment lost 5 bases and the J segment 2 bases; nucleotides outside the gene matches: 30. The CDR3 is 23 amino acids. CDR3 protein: CASSPIAEENRPPTSGLQETQYF. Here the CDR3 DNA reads TGTGCCAGTAGTCCCATAGCGGAAGAAAACCGCCCCCCGACTAGCGGACTACAAGAGACCCAGTACTTC.

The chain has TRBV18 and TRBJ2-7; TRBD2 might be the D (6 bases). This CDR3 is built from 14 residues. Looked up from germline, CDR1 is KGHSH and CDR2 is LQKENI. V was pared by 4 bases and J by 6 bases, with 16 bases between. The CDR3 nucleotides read TGTGCCAGCTCACGGGGGAGTCCGCGGGGCGAGCAGTACTTC. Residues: CASSRGSPRGEQYF.

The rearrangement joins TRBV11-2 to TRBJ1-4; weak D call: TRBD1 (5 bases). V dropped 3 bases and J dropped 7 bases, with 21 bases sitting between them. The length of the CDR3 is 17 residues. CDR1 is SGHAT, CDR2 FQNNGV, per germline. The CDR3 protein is CASSFYPKGKIGEKLFF. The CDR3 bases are TGTGCCAGCAGCTTCTACCCCAAGGGGAAGATTGGTGAAAAACTGTTTTTT.

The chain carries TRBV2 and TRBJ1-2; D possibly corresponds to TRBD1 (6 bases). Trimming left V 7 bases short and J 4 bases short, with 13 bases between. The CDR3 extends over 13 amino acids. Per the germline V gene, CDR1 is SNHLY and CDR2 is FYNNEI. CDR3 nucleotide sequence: TGTGCCAGCAAACAGGGCGACGGCTATGGCTACACCTTC. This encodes CASKQGDGYGYTF.

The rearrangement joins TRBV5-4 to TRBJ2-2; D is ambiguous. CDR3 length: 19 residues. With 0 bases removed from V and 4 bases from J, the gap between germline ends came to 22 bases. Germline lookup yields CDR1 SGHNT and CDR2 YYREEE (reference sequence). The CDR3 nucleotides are TGTGCCAGCAGCTTGGCCTCGCCGACGACCCTGCGAGGCACCGGGGAGCTGTTTTTT. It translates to CASSLASPTTLRGTGELFF.

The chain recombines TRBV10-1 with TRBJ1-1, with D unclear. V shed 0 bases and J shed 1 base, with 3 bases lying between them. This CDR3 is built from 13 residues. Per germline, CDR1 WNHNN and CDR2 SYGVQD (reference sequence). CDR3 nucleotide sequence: TGCGCCAGCAGTGAGTCACAGAACACTGAAGCTTTCTTT. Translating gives CASSESQNTEAFF.

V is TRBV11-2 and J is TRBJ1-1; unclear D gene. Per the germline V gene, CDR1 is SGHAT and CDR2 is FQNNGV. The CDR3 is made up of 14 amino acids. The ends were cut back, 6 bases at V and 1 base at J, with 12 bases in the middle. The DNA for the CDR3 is TGTGCCAGCAGGCTACTCTCCAAGAACACTGAAGCTTTCTTT. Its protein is CASRLLSKNTEAFF.

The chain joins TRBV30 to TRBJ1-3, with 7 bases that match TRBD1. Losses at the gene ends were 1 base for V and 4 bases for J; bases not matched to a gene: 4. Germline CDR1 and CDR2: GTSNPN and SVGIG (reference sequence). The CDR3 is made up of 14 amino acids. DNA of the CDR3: TGTGCCTGGAGTGCTCGACAGGGCGGAAACACCATATATTTT. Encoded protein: CAWSARQGGNTIYF.

The CDR3 region has the DNA TGTGCCAGCAGTGAAAGGACTAGCGCGAACACCGGGGAGCTGTTTTTT. It specifies CASSERTSANTGELFF. The rearrangement links TRBV6-1 to TRBJ2-2; 9 nucleotides line up with TRBD2. Trimming cost V 2 bases and J 0 bases; bases outside gene matches: 1. CDR3 length equals 16 residues. Germline CDR1 is MNHNS and CDR2 is SASEGT.

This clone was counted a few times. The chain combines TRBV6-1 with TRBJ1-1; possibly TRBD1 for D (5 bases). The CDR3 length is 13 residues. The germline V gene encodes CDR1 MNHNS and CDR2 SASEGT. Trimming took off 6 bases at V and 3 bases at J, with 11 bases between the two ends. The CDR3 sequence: CASRSTGDTEAFF. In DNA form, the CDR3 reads TGTGCCAGCAGATCCACAGGCGACACTGAAGCTTTCTTT.

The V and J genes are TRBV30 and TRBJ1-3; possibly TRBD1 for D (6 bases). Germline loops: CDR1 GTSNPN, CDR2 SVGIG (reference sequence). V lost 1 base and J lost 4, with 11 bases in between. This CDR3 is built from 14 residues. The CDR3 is CAWSAGTTGNTIYF. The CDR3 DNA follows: TGTGCCTGGAGTGCCGGGACAACCGGAAACACCATATATTTT.

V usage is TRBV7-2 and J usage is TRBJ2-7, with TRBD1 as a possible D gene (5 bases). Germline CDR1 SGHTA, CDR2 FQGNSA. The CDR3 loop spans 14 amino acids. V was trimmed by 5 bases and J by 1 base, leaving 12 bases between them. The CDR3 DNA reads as TGTGCCAGCAGCCCCCAGCAGGGTTCCTACGAGCAGTACTTC. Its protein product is CASSPQQGSYEQYF.

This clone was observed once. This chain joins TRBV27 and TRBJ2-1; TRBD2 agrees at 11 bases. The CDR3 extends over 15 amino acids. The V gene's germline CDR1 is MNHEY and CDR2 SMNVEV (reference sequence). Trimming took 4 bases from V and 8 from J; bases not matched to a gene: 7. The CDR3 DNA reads TGTGCCAGCAGTTCCTCCCCTAGCGGGAGGTATGAGCAGTTCTTC. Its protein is CASSSSPSGRYEQFF.

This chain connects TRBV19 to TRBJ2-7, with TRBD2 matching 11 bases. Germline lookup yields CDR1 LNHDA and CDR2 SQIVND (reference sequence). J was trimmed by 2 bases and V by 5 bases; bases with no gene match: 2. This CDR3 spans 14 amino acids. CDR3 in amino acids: CASSSGLAAYEQYF. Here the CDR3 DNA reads TGTGCCAGTAGTTCGGGACTAGCGGCCTACGAGCAGTACTTC.

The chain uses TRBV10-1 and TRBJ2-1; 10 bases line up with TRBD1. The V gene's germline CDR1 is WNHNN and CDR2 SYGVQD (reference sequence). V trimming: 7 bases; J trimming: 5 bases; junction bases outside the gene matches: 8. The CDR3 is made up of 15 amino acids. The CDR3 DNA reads TGCGCCAGCACTCCCGGGACAGGGGTAAACAATGAGCAGTTCTTC. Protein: CASTPGTGVNNEQFF.

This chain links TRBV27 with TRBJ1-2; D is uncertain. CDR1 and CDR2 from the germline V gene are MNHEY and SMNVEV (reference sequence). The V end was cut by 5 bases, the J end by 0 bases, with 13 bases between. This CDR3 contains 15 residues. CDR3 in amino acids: CASSSHNGANYGYTF. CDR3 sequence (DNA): TGTGCCAGCAGTAGCCACAACGGAGCTAACTATGGCTACACCTTC.

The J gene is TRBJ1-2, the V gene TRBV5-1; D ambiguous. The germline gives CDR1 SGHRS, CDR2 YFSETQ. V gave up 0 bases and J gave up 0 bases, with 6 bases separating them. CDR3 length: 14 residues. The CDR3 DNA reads TGCGCCAGCAGCTTGGATCCTACTAACTATGGCTACACCTTC. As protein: CASSLDPTNYGYTF.

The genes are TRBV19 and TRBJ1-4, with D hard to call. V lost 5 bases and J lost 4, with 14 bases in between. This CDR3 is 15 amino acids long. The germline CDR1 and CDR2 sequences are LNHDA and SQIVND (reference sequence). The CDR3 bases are TGTGCCAGTAGTGGATCGTCAGGAGGTAATGAAAAACTGTTTTTT. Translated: CASSGSSGGNEKLFF.

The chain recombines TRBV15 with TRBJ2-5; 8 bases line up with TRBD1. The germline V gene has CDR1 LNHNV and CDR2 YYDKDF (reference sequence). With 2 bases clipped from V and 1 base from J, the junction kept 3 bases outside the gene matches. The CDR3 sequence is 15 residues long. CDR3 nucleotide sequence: TGTGCCACCAGCAGACGGACAGGGCTCCAAGAGACCCAGTACTTC. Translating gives CATSRRTGLQETQYF.